The 22 T cell receptor beta chains listed next were all sequenced from one sample in a study of T cell responses to AZD1222 COVID-19 vaccine (dated by TCRdb to the early 2020s). Library construction relied on the immunoSEQ multiplex PCR assay. TCRdb stores this immuneACCESS table with in-frame sequences only. Part of the clones is absent; in the studies checked, under half of the shortfall reflects unresolved V genes, and no reason is known for the rest. The sample yields around 140,000 clones; roughly 92% were counted once. About 5.1% of the sample belongs to the ten largest clones. The time point label on this specimen signifies: baseline before first vaccination. The source material was peripheral blood, sampled on day 0 of AZD1222 vaccination. The source of these receptors is an adult in good health.

This clone appeared a single time. The gene calls are TRBV5-8 and TRBJ2-1; D ambiguous. Germline CDR1 reads SGHTS; CDR2 reads YDEGEE. This CDR3 is 16 amino acids long. V dropped 2 bases and J dropped 0 bases, with 12 bases sitting between them. The CDR3 DNA follows: TGTGCCAGCAGCTTTGTGCAGAAAAGCTCCTACAATGAGCAGTTCTTC. Translation: CASSFVQKSSYNEQFF.

This rearrangement joins TRBV3-1 (or the pseudogene TRBV3-2) to TRBJ2-7, with 7 bases identical to TRBD2. Germline CDR1 is LGHDT and CDR2 is YNNKEL (reference sequence). The J segment lost 2 bases and the V segment lost 4 bases, leaving 8 bases of the junction unmatched. This CDR3 comprises 15 residues. The DNA for the CDR3 is TGTGCCAGCAGCCCAGCTAGCGGCCCCGCCTACGAGCAGTACTTC. Translated: CASSPASGPAYEQYF.

V and J are TRBV6-2 or TRBV6-3 and TRBJ2-4; 9 bases agree with TRBD1. Looked up from germline, CDR1 is MNHEY and CDR2 is SVGEGT. J gave up 4 bases and V 6 bases, and 7 bases lay outside the gene matches. This CDR3 has 15 amino acids. The CDR3 loop is CASSLTGGGKNIQYF. The CDR3 DNA reads TGTGCCAGCAGCTTAACAGGGGGCGGGAAAAACATTCAGTACTTC.

The CDR3 DNA reads TGCGCCAGCAGCCAAACACACAACAGGGTAGATGGAAACACCATATATTTT. This translates into CASSQTHNRVDGNTIYF. The J gene is TRBJ1-3, the V gene TRBV4-1, with D possibly matching TRBD1 (6 bases). The CDR3 totals 17 residues. The V and J ends lost 2 bases and 3 bases respectively, with 17 bases between them. CDR1 is MGHRA, CDR2 YSYEKL, per germline.

This chain uses TRBV15 with TRBJ2-3; D not certain. The CDR3 totals 16 residues. V was shortened by 2 bases and J by 5 bases, with 17 bases between the two germline ends. The germline V gene has CDR1 LNHNV and CDR2 YYDKDF (reference sequence). The CDR3 DNA is TGTGCCACCAGCAGAATAGGCCACCGCTCGGTAGATACGCAGTATTTT. Translating it yields CATSRIGHRSVDTQYF.

This chain's CDR3 is CASTGRNVNTIYF. The CDR3 coding sequence is TGTGCCAGCACGGGGCGTAATGTGAACACCATATATTTT. V is TRBV7-2 and J is TRBJ1-3, with D possibly TRBD1 on 5 matching bases. Germline lookup yields CDR1 SGHTA and CDR2 FQGNSA. V dropped 7 bases and J dropped 7 bases, with 14 bases sitting between them. There are 13 residues in the CDR3.

The rearrangement uses TRBV7-9 and TRBJ2-2; D remains ambiguous. There are 18 residues in the CDR3. V lost 5 bases and J 1 base, leaving 20 bases between the germline ends. Germline assignment: CDR1 SEHNR and CDR2 FQNEAQ (reference sequence). The CDR3 is CASSPREFDGLNTGELFF. As DNA, the CDR3 is TGTGCCAGCAGCCCCCGCGAATTCGACGGCCTGAACACCGGGGAGCTGTTTTTT. Full variable domain (remainder filled in from reference TRBV7-9 and TRBJ2-2): DTGVSQNPRHKITKRGQNVTFRCDPISEHNRLYWYRQTLGQGPEFLTYFQNEAQLEKSRLLSDRFSAERPKGSFSTLEIQRTEQGDSAMYLCASSPREFDGLNTGELFFGEGSRLTVL.

The CDR3 loop reads CASSPSRTGEAFF. CDR3 bases: TGTGCCAGTAGTCCCTCGAGAACGGGTGAAGCTTTCTTT. The chain couples TRBV19 to TRBJ1-1, with no clear D. V dropped 5 bases and J dropped 7 bases, with 14 bases sitting between them. The CDR3 loop spans 13 amino acids. The germline V gene encodes CDR1 LNHDA and CDR2 SQIVND (reference sequence).

Written as DNA, the CDR3 is TGTGCCAGCAGCCGGGGGCACGGGGAGACCCAGTACTTC. This translates into CASSRGHGETQYF. This chain joins TRBV12-3 or TRBV12-4 and TRBJ2-5; the D gene could be TRBD1 or TRBD2 (6 bases each). V was clipped by 6 bases and J by 5 bases, with 13 bases between them. This CDR3 has 13 residues.

This chain connects TRBV5-4 to TRBJ2-5, with a weak D call TRBD2 (6 bases). Germline assignment: CDR1 SGHNT and CDR2 YYREEE (reference sequence). The CDR3 contains 13 residues. The germline V and J ends were trimmed by 5 bases and 4 bases, with 12 bases remaining between them. The CDR3 DNA is TGTGCCAGCAGTGTTCGGGGGTTAGAGACCCAGTACTTC. Protein: CASSVRGLETQYF.

The gene calls are TRBV21-1 and TRBJ1-2. TRBV21-1 is an annotated pseudogene. The CDR3 totals 16 residues. The CDR3: CASSKRGPGTIGGYTF. CDR3 coding DNA: TGTGCCAGCAGCAAAAGGGGGCCTGGGACTATTGGTGGCTACACCTTC.

The chain links TRBV19 to TRBJ2-2; 8 bases agree with TRBD1. This CDR3 contains 15 residues. Unmatched junction bases numbered 10, after V lost 5 bases and J lost 8 bases. CDR1 and CDR2 from the germline V gene are LNHDA and SQIVND (reference sequence). Here the CDR3 reads CASSPAGQASGELFF. Here the CDR3 DNA reads TGTGCCAGTAGTCCCGCGGGACAGGCGTCTGGGGAGCTGTTTTTT.

This sequence joins TRBV5-1 and TRBJ1-1; the D is unclear. V lost 2 bases and J lost 5, with 7 bases in between. The V gene's germline CDR1 is SGHRS and CDR2 YFSETQ. The CDR3 runs to 12 residues. CDR3 in amino acids: CASSLSGTEAFF. As DNA, the CDR3 is TGCGCCAGCAGCTTAAGTGGGACTGAAGCTTTCTTT.

The gene calls are TRBV10-3 and TRBJ1-3; the D is unclear. V dropped 4 bases and J dropped 4 bases, with 2 bases sitting between them. The CDR3 spans 11 residues. Germline V gene lookup returns CDR1 ENHRY and CDR2 SYGVKD. The CDR3 loop is CAISAGNTIYF. DNA of the CDR3: TGTGCCATCAGTGCCGGAAACACCATATATTTT.

V is TRBV19 and J is TRBJ2-1; 14 nucleotides align to TRBD2. Trimming cost V 6 bases and J 9 bases; bases outside gene matches: 7. Germline CDR1 LNHDA, CDR2 SQIVND (reference sequence). The CDR3 has 15 amino acids. The CDR3 nucleotides are TGTGCCAGTAGCTCGACTAGCGGGAGGGGGTCTGAGCAGTTCTTC. Translation: CASSSTSGRGSEQFF.

The chain has TRBV15 and TRBJ1-1; the D gene is possibly TRBD1 (6 bases). V lost 3 bases, J lost 4 bases, and 12 bases lay in between. This CDR3 has 14 amino acids. Germline V gives CDR1 LNHNV, CDR2 YYDKDF (reference sequence). CDR3 nucleotide sequence: TGTGCCACCAGCAGTCAGGGGAGGGGCACTGAAGCTTTCTTT. Encoded protein: CATSSQGRGTEAFF.

The chain combines TRBV9 with TRBJ1-1; a weak D match, TRBD1 (5 bases). Germline CDR1 SGDLS, CDR2 YYNGEE. V shed 4 bases and J shed 0 bases, with 13 bases lying between them. CDR3 length: 15 amino acids. CDR3: CASSPLTDMNTEAFF. CDR3 bases: TGTGCCAGCAGCCCTTTGACAGATATGAACACTGAAGCTTTCTTT.

The chain uses TRBV19 and TRBJ1-2; TRBD1 matches at 7 bases. Germline-derived CDR1 and CDR2 are LNHDA and SQIVND (reference sequence). There are 16 residues in the CDR3. V shed 7 bases and J 8 bases; nucleotides not matched to a gene: 19. In DNA, the CDR3 is TGTGCCAGTACCCGGGACAGTACACCTCAGAGGGTCGGCTACACCTTC. Encoded protein: CASTRDSTPQRVGYTF.

CDR3 bases: TGCGCCAGCAGCTCCGGGACTAGCGGGTTAGAGACCCAGTACTTC. Encoded protein: CASSSGTSGLETQYF. The chain links TRBV5-1 to TRBJ2-5, with 12 bases identical to TRBD2. V gave up 3 bases and J gave up 4 bases; unmatched junction bases: 4. From germline, CDR1 is SGHRS and CDR2 YFSETQ. The CDR3 contains 15 residues.

The chain joins TRBV11-3 to TRBJ2-3; 10 positions match TRBD2. The CDR3 runs 15 residues. The ends lost 5 bases at V and 5 bases at J; junction bases unmatched: 7. Per germline, CDR1 SGHNT and CDR2 YENEEA. The CDR3: CASSGGTSDRDTQYF. CDR3 bases: TGTGCCAGCAGCGGGGGGACTAGCGATAGAGATACGCAGTATTTT.

The genes are TRBV6-5 and TRBJ1-5; 7 nucleotides line up with TRBD1. The CDR3 loop spans 15 amino acids. Losses at the gene ends were 5 bases for V and 6 bases for J; bases not matched to a gene: 10. Germline V gene data show CDR1 as MNHEY and CDR2 as SVGAGI. The CDR3 bases are TGTGCCAGCAGTCCTCGGACAGGTCTTCTTCAGCCCCAGCATTTT. It is translated as CASSPRTGLLQPQHF.

The gene calls are TRBV27 and TRBJ2-1, with TRBD2 as a possible D gene (6 bases). CDR1 is MNHEY, CDR2 SMNVEV, per germline (reference sequence). The CDR3 extends over 14 amino acids. Between the trimmed V and J ends, which lost 3 bases and 7 bases, there was a span of 13 bases. The CDR3 nucleotides read TGTGCCAGCAGTTTTGGGGGGAGAGGGAATGAGCAGTTCTTC. Protein: CASSFGGRGNEQFF.